Listed below are T cell receptor beta chains from one sample, sequenced in a study of blood T cells in healthy people across ages. In TCRdb, the 5' RACE reads were re-called with MiXCR into one record per CDR3 protein. The sample shows about 720,000 distinct CDR3 sequences, 22% of them seen only once. The specimen was blood. The receptor set was obtained from a man between 70 and 80 years old in good health. CDR3s include the opening cysteine and the closing phenylalanine or tryptophan. D genes are given only for firm matches. The size field is filled for only some rows; it gives once, few, many or a size class.

TGTGCCAGCACCGTGGGGGGGGGCCAAAACATTCAGTACTTC CASTVGGGQNIQYF few TRBJ2-4 TRBV12-3/TRBV12-4 .
TGTGCCAGCAGTTTATTCGTGAGGGCAGGGACTGAAGCTTTCTTT CASSLFVRAGTEAFF few TRBJ1-1 TRBV28 .
TGTGCCAGCAGCCTTTCTAGAGGGAGCACAGATGCGCAGTATTTT CASSLSRGSTDAQYF . TRBJ2-3 TRBV12-3/TRBV12-4 .
TGTGCCAGCAGCTTGGCCGAGGGGTTGTATTACGAGCAGTACTTC CASSLAEGLYYEQYF few TRBJ2-7 TRBV5-5 .
TGCGCCAGCAGTCAAGGCCACAGCTCCTATAATTCACCCCTCCACTTT CASSQGHSSYNSPLHF . TRBJ1-6 TRBV5-1 .
TGTGCCAGCAGACTAAGTAGCGGGGACACAGATACGCAGTATTTT CASRLSSGDTDTQYF . TRBJ2-3 TRBV12-3/TRBV12-4 TRBD2
TGCAGTGCTAACCAACCACTCTGGATCTCTGAGGGAGCTTTCTTT CSANQPLWISEGAFF . TRBJ1-1 TRBV20-1 .
TGCAGTGCTAGACCTTCCTCTGGGACGGCCAACAATCAGCCCCAGCATTTT CSARPSSGTANNQPQHF few TRBJ1-5 TRBV20-1 .
TGTGCCAGCAGCCGCCAGTGGCAGTCAAATCAGCCCCAGCATTTT CASSRQWQSNQPQHF few TRBJ1-5 TRBV27 .
TGCAGCGTCTCCCAGGGGTCTCATGGCTACACCTTC CSVSQGSHGYTF . TRBJ1-2 TRBV29-1 .
TGTGCCAGCAGTTTGGTTGGGGCAGTTCATCAGCCCCAGCATTTT CASSLVGAVHQPQHF . TRBJ1-5 TRBV28 .
TGTGCCAGCACCCCGCCGTTGCAGGGCAACTCTGGAAACACCATATATTTT CASTPPLQGNSGNTIYF few TRBJ1-3 TRBV12-3/TRBV12-4 .
TGCAGTGCTAGAGATGGGGGGTACGAGCAGTACTTC CSARDGGYEQYF . TRBJ2-7 TRBV20-1 .
TGTGCCAGCAATCTCCCAAAGGGACTAGCGCTCCAAGAGACCCAGTACTTC CASNLPKGLALQETQYF . TRBJ2-5 TRBV6-1 TRBD2
TGTGCCAGCAGCTTAGCAGGACTCCTCCCCACAGATACGCAGTATTTT CASSLAGLLPTDTQYF few TRBJ2-3 TRBV7-2 .